This T cell receptor beta chain appears in the sequencing data of a study of blood T cells in healthy people across ages. Broader study findings: Greater diversity and more naive CD4+ cells were seen in long-lived donors than in aged donors.

On this clonotype: Its target is unknown.

Peripheral blood, around 10 milliliters per donor, was collected. Each sample yielded at least 6 million isolated PBMCs. Looked up from germline, CDR1 is SGHAT and CDR2 is FQNNGV. This CDR3 region has 15 residues. V was clipped by 2 bases and J by 5 bases, with 12 bases between them. It was with a sample-barcoded 5' primer and a J-beta primer mix that a second PCR of about 7 to 12 cycles was run. One entry per CDR3 protein results from TCRdb running MiXCR on the 5' RACE reads. The repertoire has fewer than 700,000 distinct CDR3 sequences, around 43% of them found once; the top ten carry 30%. The receptor comes from a man older than 75 in good health. The chain uses TRBV11-2 and TRBJ1-4, with unresolved D. Sequenced material: blood. CDR3 sequence reads: CASSLPPRRNEKLFF. In DNA, the CDR3 is TGTGCCAGCAGCTTACCCCCTCGGAGGAATGAAAAACTGTTTTTT. Full variable domain (outside the CDR3, taken from reference TRBV11-2 and TRBJ1-4): EAGVAQSPRYKIIEKRQSVAFWCNPISGHATLYWYQQILGQGPKLLIQFQNNGVVDDSQLPKDRFSAERLKGVDSTLKIQPAKLEDSAVYLCASSLPPRRNEKLFFGSGTQLSVL.